The text below deals with one T cell receptor (beta chain). This specimen belongs to a study of identical twins. The authors used template switching to add a universal primer site and gave cDNA unique molecular identifiers. MiXCR was run by TCRdb on the 5' RACE reads, yielding one entry per CDR3 protein. This table has roughly 480,000 distinct CDR3 sequences, approximately 24% appearing once. Germline CDR1 reads MNHNS; CDR2 reads SASEGT. This CDR3 contains 19 residues. The V gene lost 2 bases and the J gene lost 1 base, with 21 bases spanning the gap. Another study also made use of these data, one on T cells expressing NK-cell markers. In that study: Only alpha-beta TCR T cells were sorted in several experiments, using an anti-gamma-delta TCR antibody.

Material: CD4+ T cells sorted from blood. The rearrangement uses TRBV6-1 and TRBJ2-1; the D gene could be TRBD1 or TRBD2 (5 bases each). This receptor was identified in a woman between 18 and 29 years old in good health. The CDR3 DNA is TGTGCCAGCAGTGAACAGTTGAGGGGTCGAGAGGGGTCCTACAATGAGCAGTTCTTC. It yields the protein CASSEQLRGREGSYNEQFF.